Below, 8 T cell receptor beta chains from the same sample are listed, as sequenced in a study of follicular helper T cells after annual influenza vaccination. Sequencing was performed with immunoSEQ multiplex PCR; in TCRdb, only in-frame clones are kept and a portion is missing. The table has over 8,500 clones, 80% to 85% seen once; the top ten hold approximately 0.9%. Sequencing used CXCR5- memory CD4+ T cells sorted from blood, obtained 6 weeks after influenza vaccination. All receptors derive from an adult who received the influenza vaccine.

The V call is TRBV5-1, the J call TRBJ2-5, with 13 bases aligning to TRBD2. Germline CDR1 reads SGHRS; CDR2 reads YFSETQ. With 5 bases clipped from V and 0 bases from J, the junction kept 16 bases outside the gene matches. The CDR3 contains 20 residues. The CDR3 loop reads CASRYGLAGADRSYQETQYF. The CDR3 DNA follows: TGCGCCAGCAGATACGGACTAGCGGGGGCCGATCGATCGTACCAAGAGACCCAGTACTTC.

Only one count was recorded for this clone. The chain combines TRBV29-1 with TRBJ2-1; D remains unclear. The V and J ends lost 3 bases and 1 base respectively, with 16 bases between them. This CDR3 region has 16 residues. Germline V gene lookup returns CDR1 SQVTM and CDR2 ANQGSEA. For the CDR3, the DNA is TGCAGCGTTGAGGGGTCTAGTCAACGGTCCTACAATGAGCAGTTCTTC. It specifies CSVEGSSQRSYNEQFF.

This clone came up a few times. V and J are TRBV11-2 and TRBJ2-3; tentative D call: TRBD2 (6 bases). Germline V lookup: CDR1 SGHAT, CDR2 FQNNGV. Between the trimmed V and J ends, which lost 2 bases and 4 bases, there was a span of 10 bases. The CDR3 has 14 residues. The CDR3 sequence is CASSLQGGPDTQYF. The CDR3 DNA follows: TGTGCCAGCAGCTTACAGGGAGGACCAGATACGCAGTATTTT.

V usage is TRBV30 and J usage is TRBJ1-5; D unresolved. V was pared by 5 bases and J by 4 bases, with 12 bases between. The germline CDR1 and CDR2 sequences are GTSNPN and SVGIG (reference sequence). The CDR3 runs to 13 residues. This CDR3 is CAWGRRINQPQHF. In nucleotides, the CDR3 is TGTGCCTGGGGCCGACGGATTAATCAGCCCCAGCATTTT. Full variable domain (remainder filled in from reference TRBV30 and TRBJ1-5): SQTIHQWPATLVQPVGSPLSLECTVEGTSNPNLYWYRQAAGRGLQLLFYSVGIGQISSEVPQNLSASRPQDRQFILSSKKLLLSDSGFYLCAWGRRINQPQHFGDGTRLSIL.

The gene calls are TRBV28 and TRBJ1-5; D is unclear. The CDR3 loop spans 12 amino acids. CDR1 is MDHEN and CDR2 is SYDVKM in the germline V gene. Between the trimmed V and J ends, which lost 5 bases and 5 bases, there was a span of 7 bases. CDR3 sequence (DNA): TGTGCCAGCAGTGAACTCGATCAGCCCCAGCATTTT. This translates into CASSELDQPQHF.

Concerning this clone: This sample includes further DNA sequences coding for the same CDR3. V usage is TRBV27 and J usage is TRBJ1-4; D possibly corresponds to TRBD1 (6 bases). The CDR3 loop spans 17 amino acids. Germline V gene lookup returns CDR1 MNHEY and CDR2 SMNVEV (reference sequence). The V end lost 2 bases, the J end lost 0 bases, and 13 bases lay between the germline ends. The CDR3 sequence is CASSLRGRGSTNEKLFF. In DNA, the CDR3 is TGTGCCAGCAGTTTAAGGGGAAGGGGGTCAACTAATGAAAAACTGTTTTTT.

The gene calls are TRBV15 and TRBJ1-2, with a tentative D call TRBD1 (5 bases). Germline V gives CDR1 LNHNV, CDR2 YYDKDF (reference sequence). The CDR3 sequence is 14 residues long. V gave up 3 bases and J gave up 8 bases, with 16 bases separating them. This CDR3 reads CATSSAPGGRGYTF. The CDR3 DNA reads TGTGCCACCAGCAGTGCTCCGGGGGGACGGGGCTACACCTTC.

The V and J genes are TRBV6-1 and TRBJ2-1, with D possibly TRBD1 on 6 matching bases. The V gene's germline CDR1 is MNHNS and CDR2 SASEGT. V was cut by 3 bases and J by 9 bases, with 9 bases left in between. The CDR3 consists of 12 residues. The DNA for the CDR3 is TGTGCCAGCAGTGAGCAGGGGATTGAGCAGTTCTTC. As protein: CASSEQGIEQFF.